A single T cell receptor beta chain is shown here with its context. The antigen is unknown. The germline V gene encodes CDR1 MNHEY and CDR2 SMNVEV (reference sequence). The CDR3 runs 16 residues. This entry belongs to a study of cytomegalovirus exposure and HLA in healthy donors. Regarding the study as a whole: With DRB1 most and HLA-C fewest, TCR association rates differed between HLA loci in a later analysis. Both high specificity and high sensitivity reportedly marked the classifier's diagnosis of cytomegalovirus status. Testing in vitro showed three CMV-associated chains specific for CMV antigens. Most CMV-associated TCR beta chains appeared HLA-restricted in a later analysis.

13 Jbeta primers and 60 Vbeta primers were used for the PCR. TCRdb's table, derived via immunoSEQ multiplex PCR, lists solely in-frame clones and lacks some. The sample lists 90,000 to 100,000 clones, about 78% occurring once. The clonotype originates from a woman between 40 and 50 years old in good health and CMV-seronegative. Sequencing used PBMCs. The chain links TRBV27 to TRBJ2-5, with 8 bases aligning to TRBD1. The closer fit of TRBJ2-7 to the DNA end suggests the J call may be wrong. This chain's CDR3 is CASNKFSGTGGLEQYF. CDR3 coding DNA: TGTGCCAGCAACAAATTTTCCGGGACAGGAGGGCTCGAGCAGTACTTC.